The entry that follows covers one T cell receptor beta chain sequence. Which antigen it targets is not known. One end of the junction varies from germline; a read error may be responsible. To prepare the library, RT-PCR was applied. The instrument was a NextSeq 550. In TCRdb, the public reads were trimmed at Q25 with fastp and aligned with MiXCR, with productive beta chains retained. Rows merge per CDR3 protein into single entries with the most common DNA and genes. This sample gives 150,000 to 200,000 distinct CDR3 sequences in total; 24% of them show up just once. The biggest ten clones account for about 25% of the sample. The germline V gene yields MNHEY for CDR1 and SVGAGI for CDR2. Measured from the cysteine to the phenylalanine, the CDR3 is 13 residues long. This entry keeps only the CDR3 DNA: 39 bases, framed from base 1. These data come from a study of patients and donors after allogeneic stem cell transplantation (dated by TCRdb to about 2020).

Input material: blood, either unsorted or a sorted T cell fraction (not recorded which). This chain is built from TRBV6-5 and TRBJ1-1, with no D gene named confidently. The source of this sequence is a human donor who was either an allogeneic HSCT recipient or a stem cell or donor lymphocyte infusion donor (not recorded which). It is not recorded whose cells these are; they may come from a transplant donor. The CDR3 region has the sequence CASSYGLNTEASF. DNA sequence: TGTGCCAGCAGTTACGGATTGAACACTGAAGCTTCCTTT.